This is a list of T cell receptor beta chains from one sample in a study of T-cell reconstitution after alpha-beta-depleted transplantation in children. A single record per CDR3 protein comes from TCRdb applying MiXCR to the PCR reads. The repertoire holds approximately 120,000 distinct CDR3 sequences, with 8% to 10% as singletons. The sequences come from PBMCs, mostly from graft donor cells, collected 180 days after TCRalphabeta/CD19-depleted stem cell transplant. The source is a girl less than two years old who had a stem cell transplant for combined immunodeficiency, so the T cells may come from the graft donor. Both conserved end residues are part of each CDR3. Fields, in order: J gene, clone size, D gene, V gene, CDR3 protein, CDR3 DNA. D genes are given only for firm matches. Only some rows state a clone size, as once, few, many or a class for expanded clones.

>TRBJ2-7|NA|NA|TRBV20-1
CSARANPRAQYF
TGCAGTGCTAGAGCCAACCCCCGTGCGCAGTACTTC
>TRBJ1-5|NA|NA|TRBV12-3/TRBV12-4
CASSLGQAYQPQHF
TGTGCCAGCAGTTTAGGGCAGGCCTATCAGCCCCAGCATTTT
>TRBJ1-6|NA|TRBD1|TRBV11-2
CASSLTPGTVNSPLHF
TGTGCCAGCAGCTTAACACCCGGGACAGTTAATTCACCCCTCCACTTT
>TRBJ2-5|few|NA|TRBV29-1
CSVKGRITRNRETQYF
TGCAGCGTTAAGGGCAGAATAACCCGAAACCGAGAGACCCAGTACTTC
>TRBJ2-3|few|NA|TRBV7-2
CASSITGTPSTDTQYF
TGTGCCAGCAGCATCACCGGGACCCCAAGCACAGATACGCAGTATTTT
>TRBJ2-7|NA|NA|TRBV7-9
CASSYPTDTTDEQYF
TGTGCCAGCAGCTACCCGACCGATACGACGGACGAGCAGTACTTC
>TRBJ1-3|NA|NA|TRBV5-1
CASSLVSAPRNTIYF
TGCGCCAGCAGCTTGGTCTCGGCCCCGAGGAACACCATATATTTT
>TRBJ2-5|NA|TRBD1|TRBV6-5
CASSSLTGVRETQYF
TGTGCCAGCAGTTCCCTGACAGGGGTGAGAGAGACCCAGTACTTC
>TRBJ2-2|few|NA|TRBV12-3/TRBV12-4
CASSWEVNTGELFF
TGTGCCAGCAGTTGGGAAGTGAACACCGGGGAGCTGTTTTTT
>TRBJ2-7|NA|NA|TRBV7-2
CASSLNLAEQYF
TGTGCCAGCAGCTTAAATTTAGCCGAGCAGTACTTC
>TRBJ2-7|few|NA|TRBV6-1
CASSVDRRYEQYF
TGTGCCAGCAGTGTTGACAGGAGGTACGAGCAGTACTTC